This paragraph covers one T cell receptor (beta chain) sequence. Its antigen is as yet unknown. J gave up 7 bases and V 7 bases, and 6 bases lay outside the gene matches. Germline CDR1 and CDR2: SNHLY and FYNNEI. This CDR3 comprises 13 residues. The sample is drawn from a study of T cell responses to AZD1222 COVID-19 vaccine. Whole-study results and caveats: Receipt of two AZD1222 doses was followed by a rise in Spike-specific TCR breadth and depth.

TCRdb keeps only in-frame clones here, not all; method: immunoSEQ multiplex PCR. The table records 150,000 or so clones, around 92% of them present only once. The specimen comprised peripheral blood, sampled on day 0 of AZD1222 vaccination. This chain links TRBV2 with TRBJ1-1; 10 bases are a match to TRBD1. The receptor was derived from an adult in good health. The chain's CDR3 is CASNKGQGGEAFF. CDR3 nucleotide sequence: TGTGCCAGCAACAAAGGACAGGGGGGTGAAGCTTTCTTT.